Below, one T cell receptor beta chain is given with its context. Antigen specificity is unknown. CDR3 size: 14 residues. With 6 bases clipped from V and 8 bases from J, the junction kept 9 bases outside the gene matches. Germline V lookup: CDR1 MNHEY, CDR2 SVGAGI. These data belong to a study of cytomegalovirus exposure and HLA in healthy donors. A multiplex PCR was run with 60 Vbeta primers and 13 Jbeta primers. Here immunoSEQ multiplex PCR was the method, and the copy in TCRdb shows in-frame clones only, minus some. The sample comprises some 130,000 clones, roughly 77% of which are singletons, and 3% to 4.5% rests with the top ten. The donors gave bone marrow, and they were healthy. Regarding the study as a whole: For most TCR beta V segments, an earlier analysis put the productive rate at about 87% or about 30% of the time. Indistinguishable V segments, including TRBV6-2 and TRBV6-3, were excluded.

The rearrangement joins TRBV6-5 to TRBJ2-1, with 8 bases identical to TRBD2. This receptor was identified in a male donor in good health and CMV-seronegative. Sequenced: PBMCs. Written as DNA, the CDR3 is TGTGCCAGCAGCCTTCAGCGGGAGTTCGATGAGCAGTTCTTC. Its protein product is CASSLQREFDEQFF.